This is a list of T cell receptor beta chains from one sample in a study of identical twins. One entry per CDR3 protein results from TCRdb running MiXCR on the 5' RACE reads. The profile shows approximately 1.8 million distinct CDR3 sequences, about 30% of them singletons. Sequenced: cord blood. The receptors originated from a newborn girl in good health. The CDR3 runs from the conserved cysteine through the conserved F or W. A D gene is named only where the DNA matches it firmly. Clone size appears in some rows only: once, few, many, or a class for an expanded clone.

clone size | CDR3 length | J gene | D gene | V gene | CDR3 DNA | CDR3 protein
. | 11 | TRBJ2-1 | . | TRBV20-1 | TGCAGTGGACCCCACAATGGGGAGCGGTTCTTC | CSGPHNGERFF
once | 16 | TRBJ2-2 | . | TRBV4-1 | TGCGCCAGCAGTACGGTACCGGGACATAACACCGGGGAGCTGTTTTTT | CASSTVPGHNTGELFF
. | 15 | TRBJ1-6 | . | TRBV25-1 | TGTGCCAGCAGGGCTCGGGGGAGCTGGAATTCACCCCTCCACTTT | CASRARGSWNSPLHF
. | 16 | TRBJ2-3 | . | TRBV12-3/TRBV12-4 | TGTGCCAGCAGCCACATCCAGGGGGGGGCGATGGATACGCAGTATTTT | CASSHIQGGAMDTQYF
. | 17 | TRBJ2-5 | . | TRBV3-1 | TGTGCCAGCAGCCAAGGAGTTTTCGTTTTGCGGCCGGGTGAGCAGTACTTC | CASSQGVFVLRPGEQYF
once | 18 | TRBJ2-4 | TRBD2 | TRBV6-5 | TGTGCCAGCAGTTATCGCCTAGCGGGGGCCTTAGCCAAAAACATTCAGTACTTC | CASSYRLAGALAKNIQYF
few | 16 | TRBJ1-6 | . | TRBV20-1 | TGCAGTGCTAGAGCTGTCGATAGGGTTGTCGATTCACCCCTCCACTTT | CSARAVDRVVDSPLHF
many | 14 | TRBJ2-1 | TRBD2 | TRBV29-1 | TGCAGCGTTGAATGGCGGGGGGGCTCTTATGAGCAGTTCTTC | CSVEWRGGSYEQFF
few | 15 | TRBJ1-2 | TRBD1 | TRBV5-1 | TGCGCCAGCAGCTTCCCGACAGGGGCTGTTGGTGGCTACACCTTC | CASSFPTGAVGGYTF
few | 14 | TRBJ1-2 | . | TRBV10-2 | TGCGCCAGCAGTGAGTCGGGCAAGTCTTATGGCTACACCTTC | CASSESGKSYGYTF
once | 14 | TRBJ2-7 | TRBD2 | TRBV24-1 | TGTGCCACCAGAGGGACTAGCGGGAGCAATGAGCAGTACTTC | CATRGTSGSNEQYF
. | 13 | TRBJ2-3 | TRBD1 | TRBV13 | TGTGCCAGCAGCGCCGACAGGGGTTCTACGCAGTATTTT | CASSADRGSTQYF
. | 13 | TRBJ2-5 | . | TRBV20-1 | TGCAGTGCTAGACCCTCTAAGAAAGAGACCCAGTACTTC | CSARPSKKETQYF
. | 13 | TRBJ1-1 | TRBD1 | TRBV20-1 | TGCAGTGCTCTAGGGGGCTGGGGCACTGAAGCTTTCTTT | CSALGGWGTEAFF
few | 13 | TRBJ2-6 | . | TRBV10-3 | TGTGCCATCAGCCCGACAGGGGCCAACGTCCTGACTTTC | CAISPTGANVLTF
few | 15 | TRBJ2-3 | . | TRBV3-1 | TGTGCCAGCAGCCAAGAGTACAGGCGCACAGATACGCAGTATTTT | CASSQEYRRTDTQYF
. | 15 | TRBJ2-5 | TRBD2 | TRBV5-1 | TGTGCCAGCAGCTTTACGGGAGGTGCCTACAATGAGCAGTACTTC | CASSFTGGAYNEQYF
. | 15 | TRBJ2-7 | . | TRBV5-1 | TGCGCCAGCAGCTTCGGAGGGGGCGGGCCCTACGAGCAGTACTTC | CASSFGGGGPYEQYF
few | 14 | TRBJ2-7 | . | TRBV6-1 | TGTGCCAGCAGTGAGACTCCTAGCTCCTACGAGCAGTACTTC | CASSETPSSYEQYF
many | 14 | TRBJ1-2 | TRBD1 | TRBV12-5 | TGTGCTAGTGGTTTGGACAGGGGTGGCTATGGCTACACCTTC | CASGLDRGGYGYTF
few | 16 | TRBJ2-1 | TRBD1 | TRBV9 | TGTGCCAGCAGCGATTTTGGACAGGGCATCTACAATGAGCAGTTCTTC | CASSDFGQGIYNEQFF
few | 15 | TRBJ2-7 | . | TRBV11-2 | TGTGCCAGCAGCTTAAGAGGATATGACTACTACGAGCAGTACTTC | CASSLRGYDYYEQYF
. | 12 | TRBJ2-5 | TRBD2 | TRBV10-3 | TGTGCCACCAGCGGGGTTCACAGTGAGCAGTACTTC | CATSGVHSEQYF
few | 15 | TRBJ2-7 | TRBD2 | TRBV5-1 | TGCGCCAGCAGCTTGGGTGCGGGAGACTCCTACGAGCAGTACTTC | CASSLGAGDSYEQYF
. | 13 | TRBJ1-3 | . | TRBV21-1 | TGTGCCAGCAGCAGTGGGGCTGGACACACCATATATTTT | CASSSGAGHTIYF
. | 13 | TRBJ2-5 | . | TRBV20-1 | TGCAGTGCTAGGGGAGCCCCCCAAGAGACCCAGTACTTC | CSARGAPQETQYF
. | 13 | TRBJ1-4 | . | TRBV20-1 | TGCAGTGCTCTTGGGGGATATAATGAAAAACTGTTTTTT | CSALGGYNEKLFF
. | 15 | TRBJ1-2 | . | TRBV7-2 | TGTGCCAGCAGCTTAGCCCTCCCGGGGAAGAGCGGCTACACCTTC | CASSLALPGKSGYTF
. | 15 | TRBJ2-1 | TRBD1 | TRBV12-3/TRBV12-4 | TGTGCCAGCAGCTCGACAGGGGTATTCTACAATGAGCAGTTCTTC | CASSSTGVFYNEQFF
. | 15 | TRBJ2-1 | TRBD1 | TRBV27 | TGTGCCAGCAGTTTTAAGGGACAGAGATACAATGAGCAGTTCTTC | CASSFKGQRYNEQFF
. | 13 | TRBJ1-2 | . | TRBV20-1 | TGCAGTGCTAGAGAGGGCAGGGACTATGGCTACACCTTC | CSAREGRDYGYTF
. | 19 | TRBJ2-3 | TRBD2 | TRBV4-2 | TGTGCCAGCAGCCAAAATAGGGGACTAGCGGGAGGGAACACAGATACGCAGTATTTT | CASSQNRGLAGGNTDTQYF
. | 13 | TRBJ1-2 | . | TRBV2 | TGTGCCAGCAGGGGGAATCCAACCCATGGCTACACCTTC | CASRGNPTHGYTF
. | 14 | TRBJ1-2 | TRBD1 | TRBV11-2 | TGTGCCAGCAGCGGGCAGGGGGGGTTCTATGGCTACACCTTC | CASSGQGGFYGYTF
. | 15 | TRBJ2-7 | TRBD2 | TRBV3-1 | TGTGCCAGCAGCCGGGAGCGGGAGGGGTTCTACGAGCAGTACTTC | CASSREREGFYEQYF
. | 15 | TRBJ1-5 | TRBD1 | TRBV28 | TGTGCCAGCACCCATCCGACAGGGGGCCGTCAGCCCCAGCATTTT | CASTHPTGGRQPQHF
few | 15 | TRBJ1-2 | . | TRBV27 | TGTGCCAGCAGTCCCCGATTCTCAGGCCTATATGGCTACACCTTC | CASSPRFSGLYGYTF
few | 8 | TRBJ1-5 | . | TRBV29-1 | TGCAGCGTTAAGCCCCAGCATTTT | CSVKPQHF
. | 12 | TRBJ2-3 | . | TRBV7-8 | TGTGCCAGCAGCTTAGAAGGCGCTACGCAGTATTTT | CASSLEGATQYF
few | 15 | TRBJ2-6 | . | TRBV20-1 | TGCAGTGCTAGAGATTCCTACACTGGGGCCAACGTCCTGACTTTC | CSARDSYTGANVLTF
. | 17 | TRBJ1-1 | . | TRBV7-8 | TGTGCCAGCAGCTTAGCGGGGGCGTACAGGGTAGGGACTGAAGCTTTCTTT | CASSLAGAYRVGTEAFF
many | 15 | TRBJ2-1 | TRBD1 | TRBV27 | TGTGCCAGCAGCCCCCGACAGGGGGCGTACAATGAGCAGTTCTTC | CASSPRQGAYNEQFF
. | 11 | TRBJ2-1 | . | TRBV20-1 | TGCAGTGCTTTGACTAGGGCTGAGCAGTTCTTC | CSALTRAEQFF
few | 16 | TRBJ2-5 | TRBD1 | TRBV20-1 | TGCAGTGCCGTACGCGGGACAGGGGGCGTTCAAGAGACCCAGTACTTC | CSAVRGTGGVQETQYF
. | 14 | TRBJ2-1 | TRBD2 | TRBV20-1 | TGCAGTGCTAGCCCCGGGACTAGCGGGAGGCTTTGGTTCTTC | CSASPGTSGRLWFF
. | 13 | TRBJ2-1 | . | TRBV19 | TGTGCCAGTAGTATATCGTCCCACAATGAGCAGTTCTTC | CASSISSHNEQFF
once | 15 | TRBJ2-1 | . | TRBV27 | TGTGCCAGCAGCTTCACTAGTCGCCCCGCAGAGACCCAGTTCTTC | CASSFTSRPAETQFF
. | 16 | TRBJ1-1 | . | TRBV6-6 | TGTGCCAGCAGTTACCTCGTCTTACACAAAGGCGCTGAAGCTTTCTTT | CASSYLVLHKGAEAFF
. | 14 | TRBJ2-1 | . | TRBV3-1 | TGTGCCAGCAGCCAAGTTCCCGTTTTCGGTGAGCAGTTCTTC | CASSQVPVFGEQFF
. | 17 | TRBJ1-1 | . | TRBV27 | TGTGCCAGCAGTTTATCTTATTGGGAGGGACTGAACACTGAAGCTTTCTTT | CASSLSYWEGLNTEAFF
. | 13 | TRBJ2-7 | . | TRBV10-3 | TGTGCCATCAGTGAGTCAACCCCTAGGGAGCAGTACTTC | CAISESTPREQYF
few | 14 | TRBJ1-5 | TRBD1 | TRBV15 | TGTGCCACCTCGTTCGGGACAGGGGTTTTGCCCCAGCATTTT | CATSFGTGVLPQHF
few | 15 | TRBJ2-7 | . | TRBV2 | TGTGCCAGCAGTGAGTCCGGGCTGATTGGCGACGAGCAGTACTTC | CASSESGLIGDEQYF
few | 15 | TRBJ2-1 | TRBD2 | TRBV12-3/TRBV12-4 | TGTGCCAGCAGTTCGCCCATCAGCGGGGGAGATGAGCAGTTCTTC | CASSSPISGGDEQFF
. | 14 | TRBJ1-2 | . | TRBV28 | TGTGCCAGCAGTTTATTCATGGGGGGCTATGGCTACACCTTC | CASSLFMGGYGYTF
few | 16 | TRBJ2-1 | . | TRBV6-2/TRBV6-3 | TGTGCCAGCAGTGCGGACTTTCCGAGCTCCTACAATGAGCAGTTCTTC | CASSADFPSSYNEQFF
. | 13 | TRBJ2-7 | . | TRBV6-5 | TGTGCCAGCAGTTACAAGGACGATTACGAGCAGTACTTC | CASSYKDDYEQYF
few | 13 | TRBJ2-5 | . | TRBV25-1 | TGTGCCAGCAGTGAATTTGCCCAAGAGACCCAGTACTTC | CASSEFAQETQYF
few | 14 | TRBJ2-7 | TRBD1 | TRBV27 | TGTGCCAGCAGTGAGACAGGGGCCCACTACGAGCAGTACTTC | CASSETGAHYEQYF